This T cell receptor (beta chain) was documented in a study of blood T cell repertoires in COVID-19. The wider study: Sources were T cells, B-cell-depleted T cells, or PBMCs; the material itself was cDNA or gDNA.

V trimming: 0 bases; J trimming: 2 bases; junction bases outside the gene matches: 14. The CDR3 length is 19 residues. Germline V gene lookup returns CDR1 GTSNPN and CDR2 SVGIG (reference sequence). Only in-frame clones appear in the TCRdb table, and some are missing; sequencing was by immunoSEQ multiplex PCR. This table holds approximately 400,000 clones, around 83% found once. Clinical history reported by participants formed the basis on which cohorts were assigned. The receptor was derived from a woman between 45 and 65 years old who had recovered from COVID-19. The chain is built from TRBV30 and TRBJ2-1, with 9 bases that match TRBD2. Source material: PBMCs or T cells enriched from blood (not recorded which). The chain's CDR3 is CAWSVRGMRASGTYNEQFF. DNA for the CDR3: TGTGCCTGGAGTGTTAGAGGTATGCGGGCTAGCGGGACCTACAATGAGCAGTTCTTC. Full variable domain (missing parts from reference TRBV30 and TRBJ2-1): SQTIHQWPATLVQPVGSPLSLECTVEGTSNPNLYWYRQAAGRGLQLLFYSVGIGQISSEVPQNLSASRPQDRQFILSSKKLLLSDSGFYLCAWSVRGMRASGTYNEQFFGPGTRLTVL.